Presented here are 6 T cell receptor beta chains from one specimen sequenced in a study of blood T cell repertoires in COVID-19. The method was immunoSEQ multiplex PCR; TCRdb's version includes in-frame clones alone and lacks a portion of them. The table includes roughly 100,000 clones, 81% detected once. What was sequenced was peripheral blood. Every receptor here comes from a man older than 75 with acute or convalescent COVID-19.

This clone was picked up a small number of times. The V gene is TRBV10-3, the J gene TRBJ1-2, with 9 bases aligning to TRBD1. The V segment lost 10 bases and the J segment 2 bases; nucleotides outside the gene matches: 5. This CDR3 region has 13 residues. CDR1 is ENHRY, CDR2 SYGVKD, per germline. The CDR3 reads CASRDRDNYGYTF. In DNA, the CDR3 is TGTGCCAGCCGGGACAGGGACAACTATGGCTACACCTTC.

The chain couples TRBV7-2 to TRBJ1-2, with 7 bases that match TRBD1. The CDR3 totals 12 residues. The germline gives CDR1 SGHTA, CDR2 FQGNSA. V lost 6 bases to trimming and J lost 9 bases; unmatched junction nucleotides: 7. The CDR3 reads CASSLNRGSYTF. The CDR3 nucleotides read TGTGCCAGCAGTTTGAACAGGGGTAGCTACACCTTC.

The J gene is TRBJ2-3, the V gene TRBV19; 9 nucleotides align to TRBD1. J was trimmed by 7 bases and V by 7 bases; bases with no gene match: 12. The germline V gene has CDR1 LNHDA and CDR2 SQIVND (reference sequence). CDR3 length equals 15 residues. The CDR3 coding sequence is TGTGCCAGTACCGATACACCGGGACAGGGCCATACGCAGTATTTT. Translated: CASTDTPGQGHTQYF.

The V gene is TRBV7-2, the J gene TRBJ1-2; D perhaps matches TRBD1 (6 bases). The CDR3 has 12 amino acids. In germline, CDR1 is SGHTA, CDR2 FQGNSA. The V and J ends lost 5 bases and 7 bases respectively, with 11 bases between them. The CDR3 sequence: CASSLQGRGYTF. CDR3 bases: TGTGCCAGCAGCCTACAGGGACGTGGCTACACCTTC.

J is TRBJ2-7 and V is TRBV5-6; D not resolved. The V gene's germline CDR1 is SGHDT and CDR2 YYEEEE. The CDR3 has 15 amino acids. Trimming took off 0 bases at V and 2 bases at J, with 12 bases between the two ends. The CDR3 here is CASSLAPSETYEQYF. The DNA of the CDR3 is TGTGCCAGCAGCTTGGCTCCCTCAGAAACCTACGAGCAGTACTTC.

This chain links TRBV14 with TRBJ2-3; the match to TRBD2 covers 8 bases. Per the germline V gene, CDR1 is SGHDN and CDR2 is FVKESK. Trimming cost V 4 bases and J 8 bases; bases outside gene matches: 5. CDR3 length equals 13 residues. The CDR3 sequence: CASSPREAITQYF. The CDR3 bases are TGTGCCAGCAGCCCGCGGGAGGCGATTACGCAGTATTTT.